This TCR beta chain was recorded in a study of PD-1 blockade in mismatch repair-deficient tumors listed by TCRdb under 2017. Notes on the research overall: Between late 2013 and 2016, 90 or so consecutive patients with 11 to 12 mismatch repair-deficient cancer types, all previously treated and progressing, were enrolled in the trial. Tumor-associated T cell clones were tracked in the peripheral blood of patients responding to PD-1 blockade by deep sequencing of TCR CDR3 regions.

Regarding this clone: There is no known antigen for this receptor. Base qualities are not at hand, and no much larger clone is one base apart.

The library was produced with the immunoSEQ multiplex PCR assay. TCRdb took this table from immuneACCESS and kept in-frame rearrangements with V and J called. Such tables lack part of the clones; where checked against another copy, unresolved V genes explain under half of the gap, and the rest is unexplained. Present in this sample are under 50,000 clones, approximately 80% of which were seen just once. The top ten hold under 1.2% of the sample. Mismatch repair deficiency was established in every enrolled patient by polymerase chain reaction or immunohistochemistry. Three patients who responded to pembrolizumab therapy underwent TCR sequencing. In the phase II trial, pembrolizumab PD-1 blockade was tested prospectively in advanced mismatch repair-deficient cancers, no matter which tissue of origin the cancers came from. Serial peripheral blood T cell samples were collected before and at multiple times after starting PD-1 blockade. Blood sampling times were expressed in weeks after the first pembrolizumab dose.

Results and caveats for the whole study, not just this receptor: Rapid expansion after pembrolizumab followed by contraction, generally before radiologic responses, was shown by tumor-resident clones, which were often undetectable in blood before treatment.

V has 5 bases trimmed and J has 5 bases trimmed; junction bases matching no gene number 13. The germline V gene (reference sequence) provides CDR1 LNHDA and CDR2 SQIVND. The CDR3, from cysteine to phenylalanine, totals 16 residues. Only the CDR3 portion is preserved as DNA: 48 bases, with reading frame beginning at the first base. This TCR derives from an adult with mismatch repair-deficient cancer. The specimen was PBMCs, collected about 40 weeks after starting pembrolizumab. This chain is built from TRBV19 and TRBJ2-7; the central 9 bases match TRBD2. CDR3 region: CASSPQYASGTHEQYF. The bases are TGTGCCAGTAGTCCACAATACGCTAGCGGGACCCACGAGCAGTACTTC.